One and the same sample provided the 28 T cell receptor beta chains below, sequenced in a study of pediatric ulcerative colitis. During colonoscopy, one to two rectal pinch biopsies were collected. Sequencing used immunoSEQ multiplex PCR; TCRdb keeps in-frame clones, though not all of them. The repertoire consists of some 24,000 clones, with approximately 71% occurring once and the leading ten covering around 7.8%. The source material was gut tissue. The source of these receptors is a boy aged 5-17 years with severe ulcerative colitis.

In its sample, this clone was seen once. The chain is built from TRBV7-8 and TRBJ2-1; weak D call: TRBD2 (6 bases). Between the trimmed V and J ends, which lost 4 bases and 6 bases, there was a span of 13 bases. The CDR3 runs 14 residues. The germline CDR1 and CDR2 sequences are SGHVS and FQNEAQ. CDR3 sequence (DNA): TGTGCCAGCAGCTACCCTAGCGCGATCAATGAGCAGTTCTTC. Encoded protein: CASSYPSAINEQFF. The whole variable domain, remainder taken from reference TRBV7-8 and TRBJ2-1, is GAGVSQSPRYKVAKRGQDVALRCDPISGHVSLFWYQQALGQGPEFLTYFQNEAQLDKSGLPSDRFFAERPEGSVSTLKIQRTQQEDSAVYLCASSYPSAINEQFFGPGTRLTVL.

This chain uses TRBV4-1 with TRBJ2-1; TRBD2 is a possible D gene (5 bases). Between the trimmed V and J ends, which lost 4 bases and 3 bases, there was a span of 7 bases. There are 13 residues in the CDR3. Per the germline V gene, CDR1 is MGHRA and CDR2 is YSYEKL. The DNA for the CDR3 is TGCGCCAGCAGCCTCGGGATCTACAATGAGCAGTTCTTC. Its translation is CASSLGIYNEQFF.

The chain couples TRBV18 to TRBJ2-1; D is unclear. This CDR3 contains 14 residues. Germline values: CDR1 KGHSH, CDR2 LQKENI. The V gene lost 3 bases and the J gene lost 13 bases, with 19 bases spanning the gap. In DNA form, the CDR3 reads TGTGCCAGCTCACCCTCAACGTACTTGAACTCCCAGTTCTTC. Amino acids: CASSPSTYLNSQFF.

The chain links TRBV7-8 to TRBJ2-6, with D maybe TRBD1 (6 bases). Trimming took off 2 bases at V and 2 bases at J, with 19 bases between the two ends. This CDR3 comprises 19 residues. Germline loops: CDR1 SGHVS, CDR2 FQNEAQ. CDR3 bases: TGTGCCAGCAGCTTACCCCGGACAAATCAGGGGCCTGGGGCCAACGTCCTGACTTTC. Translating gives CASSLPRTNQGPGANVLTF.

The CDR3 DNA sequence: TGTGCCAGTCGACGTGGGGGAAGCTCCTACAATGAGCAGTTCTTC. This codes for CASRRGGSSYNEQFF. The rearrangement uses TRBV19 and TRBJ2-1, with D perhaps matching TRBD1 or TRBD2 (5 bases each). V was cut by 8 bases and J by 0 bases, with 14 bases left in between. The CDR3 has 15 residues. Per germline, CDR1 LNHDA and CDR2 SQIVND (reference sequence). The variable domain in full, completed from reference TRBV19 and TRBJ2-1, reads DGGITQSPKYLFRKEGQNVTLSCEQNLNHDAMYWYRQDPGQGLRLIYYSQIVNDFQKGDIAEGYSVSREKKESFPLTVTSAQKNPTAFYLCASRRGGSSYNEQFFGPGTRLTVL.

This clone came up a few times. This sequence joins TRBV5-4 and TRBJ1-2, with D possibly TRBD1 on 6 matching bases. V shed 3 bases and J shed 8 bases, with 20 bases lying between them. This CDR3 has 15 residues. Germline V gene data show CDR1 as SGHNT and CDR2 as YYREEE (reference sequence). This CDR3 reads CASSSGDMISTGYTF. For the CDR3, the DNA is TGTGCCAGCAGCTCAGGGGACATGATATCGACCGGCTACACCTTC. Together with reference TRBV5-4 and TRBJ1-2, the CDR3 gives the full variable domain: ETGVTQSPTHLIKTRGQQVTLRCSSQSGHNTVSWYQQALGQGPQFIFQYYREEENGRGNFPPRFSGLQFPNYSSELNVNALELDDSALYLCASSSGDMISTGYTFGSGTRLTVV.

The chain carries TRBV6-5 and TRBJ2-1; TRBD2 matches at 7 bases. Per germline, CDR1 MNHEY and CDR2 SVGAGI. This CDR3 comprises 14 residues. V gave up 8 bases and J gave up 5 bases; unmatched junction bases: 9. The DNA for the CDR3 is TGTGCCAGCTGGAGCGGGATTCCCCACAATGAGCAGTTCTTC. Translation gives CASWSGIPHNEQFF.

The V and J genes are TRBV29-1 and TRBJ1-1; D not certain. The CDR3 totals 12 residues. CDR1 is SQVTM and CDR2 is ANQGSEA in the germline V gene. The germline V and J ends were trimmed by 4 bases and 1 base, with 7 bases remaining between them. CDR3 amino acids: CSVASRNTEAFF. DNA of the CDR3: TGCAGCGTTGCGTCTCGGAACACTGAAGCTTTCTTT. Using reference TRBV29-1 and TRBJ1-1 for the parts outside the CDR3, the full variable domain is SAVISQKPSRDICQRGTSLTIQCQVDSQVTMMFWYRQQPGQSLTLIATANQGSEATYESGFVIDKFPISRPNLTFSTLTVSNMSPEDSSIYLCSVASRNTEAFFGQGTRLTVV.

V usage is TRBV18 and J usage is TRBJ2-7; D gene unclear. This CDR3 has 12 amino acids. Trimming shortened V by 1 base and J by 8 bases, and 9 bases separated the two germline ends. CDR1 is KGHSH, CDR2 LQKENI, per germline. In DNA, the CDR3 is TGTGCCAGCTCACCACGACCCCATCAGCAGTACTTC. Protein sequence: CASSPRPHQQYF.

This clone was observed once. With a much larger clone just one base away, this may be a read error. The rearrangement uses TRBV7-9 and TRBJ1-1; no clear D gene. Per the germline V gene, CDR1 is SEHNR and CDR2 is FQNEAQ (reference sequence). The CDR3 has 14 residues. V was clipped by 1 base and J by 1 base, with 7 bases between them. The CDR3 spells CASSLGWGNTEAFF. In DNA, the CDR3 is TGTGCCAGCAGCTTAGGTTGGGGGAACACTGAAGCTTTCTTT.

This clone was observed a single time. V usage is TRBV19 and J usage is TRBJ2-1; the match to TRBD2 covers 11 bases. J was trimmed by 10 bases and V by 5 bases; bases with no gene match: 10. Germline V CDR1 and CDR2: LNHDA, SQIVND (reference sequence). There are 15 residues in the CDR3. The CDR3: CASSATSGRSDEQFF. The CDR3 DNA is TGTGCCAGTAGTGCAACTAGCGGGAGATCTGACGAGCAGTTCTTC.

The CDR3 reads CASSPMVREQYF. The DNA for the CDR3 is TGTGCCAGCAGCCCGATGGTCCGGGAGCAGTACTTC. The gene calls are TRBV5-8 and TRBJ2-5, with a tentative D call TRBD2 (6 bases). Trimming took off 4 bases at V and 11 bases at J, with 15 bases between the two ends. Germline V gene data show CDR1 as SGHTS and CDR2 as YDEGEE. The CDR3 runs 12 residues.

Regarding this clone: At one boundary the junction diverges from the germline segment, which might be a read error. This sequence joins TRBV4-3 and TRBJ2-1; possible D gene TRBD2, 7 bases. Germline CDR1 LGHNA, CDR2 YSLEER. CDR3 size: 16 residues. CDR3 loop: CASGQERGTGGNEQFF. Written as DNA, the CDR3 is TGCGCCAGCGGCCAAGAAAGGGGGACGGGAGGCAATGAGCAGTTCTTC.

The V gene is TRBV2, the J gene TRBJ2-3; TRBD2 matches 9 bases. J was trimmed by 3 bases and V by 6 bases; bases with no gene match: 4. CDR1 is SNHLY and CDR2 is FYNNEI in the germline V gene. This CDR3 has 14 residues. DNA for the CDR3: TGTGCCAGCAGGTTAGCGGGAGTAACAGATACGCAGTATTTT. It specifies CASRLAGVTDTQYF.

This rearrangement joins TRBV5-1 to TRBJ2-5; D perhaps matches TRBD1 (6 bases). Trimming took off 0 bases at V and 1 base at J, with 10 bases between the two ends. Germline assignment: CDR1 SGHRS and CDR2 YFSETQ. This CDR3 has 15 residues. CDR3 protein: CASSLAGRGQETQYF. For the CDR3, the DNA is TGCGCCAGCAGCTTGGCCGGCAGGGGCCAAGAGACCCAGTACTTC.

The chain is built from TRBV18 and TRBJ2-1; D perhaps matches TRBD2 (6 bases). Trimming stripped 4 bases from V and 13 bases from J, with 17 bases between. CDR3 length equals 13 residues. CDR1 and CDR2 from the germline V gene are KGHSH and LQKENI. CDR3 nucleotides: TGTGCCAGCTCACGACGACTAGTCGATCTACAGTTCTTC. Translation gives CASSRRLVDLQFF. The whole variable domain, remainder taken from reference TRBV18 and TRBJ2-1, is NAGVMQNPRHLVRRRGQEARLRCSPMKGHSHVYWYRQLPEEGLKFMVYLQKENIIDESGMPKERFSAEFPKEGPSILRIQQVVRGDSAAYFCASSRRLVDLQFFGPGTRLTVL.

The chain has TRBV25-1 and TRBJ2-7; 12 bases agree with TRBD1. J gave up 0 bases and V 4 bases, and 10 bases lay outside the gene matches. Germline CDR1 and CDR2: MGHDK and SYGVNS. The CDR3 loop spans 18 amino acids. CDR3 bases: TGTGCCAGCAGTGCGACCGGGACAGGGGGCGTAAGCTCCTACGAGCAGTACTTC. Protein product: CASSATGTGGVSSYEQYF.

This chain links TRBV28 with TRBJ1-2; D call uncertain. Trimming took 5 bases from V and 4 from J, leaving 14 bases between them. Germline-derived CDR1 and CDR2 are MDHEN and SYDVKM. The CDR3 covers 14 residues. As DNA, the CDR3 is TGTGCCAGCAGTCTACCGTACAAGGGCTATGGCTACACCTTC. Translating gives CASSLPYKGYGYTF.

This chain uses TRBV29-1 with TRBJ2-1, with 8 positions matching TRBD2. Germline trimming cut 7 bases from V and 8 bases from J; bases unmatched to any gene: 4. The CDR3 runs 11 residues. The germline V gene encodes CDR1 SQVTM and CDR2 ANQGSEA. The CDR3 DNA is TGCAGCGCGGGGACTAGTCATGAGCAGTTCTTC. It encodes CSAGTSHEQFF.

V usage is TRBV5-4 and J usage is TRBJ2-2; the D gene is possibly TRBD1 (5 bases). Germline V CDR1 and CDR2: SGHNT, YYREEE (reference sequence). Trimming pared 2 bases from V and 1 base from J, leaving 12 bases between. The CDR3 contains 16 residues. CDR3 region: CASSLSQGLNTGELFF. Written as DNA, the CDR3 is TGTGCCAGCAGCTTAAGCCAGGGCCTGAACACCGGGGAGCTGTTTTTT.

The V gene is TRBV18, the J gene TRBJ2-1; the D is unclear. This CDR3 region has 11 residues. CDR1 is KGHSH, CDR2 LQKENI, per germline. Between the trimmed V and J ends, which lost 5 bases and 7 bases, there was a span of 6 bases. The CDR3 DNA reads TGTGCCAGCTCATCAAATAATGAGCAGTTCTTC. Its protein is CASSSNNEQFF.

This chain joins TRBV19 and TRBJ2-1, with 11 positions matching TRBD1. J gave up 9 bases and V 3 bases, and 16 bases lay outside the gene matches. This CDR3 region has 18 residues. Germline values: CDR1 LNHDA, CDR2 SQIVND (reference sequence). The CDR3 reads CASSIGAPDRGRLSEQFF. The CDR3 coding sequence is TGTGCCAGTAGTATCGGGGCCCCGGACAGGGGGCGCCTAAGTGAGCAGTTCTTC.

V is TRBV7-9 and J is TRBJ2-5; a possible D gene is TRBD2 (5 bases). Germline V lookup: CDR1 SEHNR, CDR2 FQNEAQ (reference sequence). The CDR3 extends over 16 amino acids. Trimming took 3 bases from V and 5 from J, leaving 19 bases between them. DNA of the CDR3: TGTGCCAGCAGCTTGGTCGCTGGTTGGCGCGGGGAGACCCAGTACTTC. This codes for CASSLVAGWRGETQYF.

This chain uses TRBV30 with TRBJ2-1; 14 nucleotides line up with TRBD2. Germline V gene data show CDR1 as GTSNPN and CDR2 as SVGIG (reference sequence). This CDR3 is built from 17 residues. J lost 4 bases, V lost 5 bases, and 10 bases had no gene match. The CDR3 nucleotides read TGTGCCTGGTGGAGTGGGACTAGCGGGAGTGAATACAATGAGCAGTTCTTC. This encodes CAWWSGTSGSEYNEQFF.

This clone occurred once. This sequence joins TRBV29-1 and TRBJ2-3; 12 bases align to TRBD2. With 0 bases clipped from V and 10 bases from J, the junction kept 20 bases outside the gene matches. Looked up from germline, CDR1 is SQVTM and CDR2 is ANQGSEA. The CDR3 length is 19 residues. The CDR3 is CSVEDKTSGRSRGEISQYF. CDR3 bases: TGCAGCGTTGAAGATAAGACTAGCGGGAGATCCAGAGGGGAAATATCGCAGTATTTT.

The rearrangement joins TRBV5-1 to TRBJ2-6; D unclear. The ends were cut back, 0 bases at V and 3 bases at J, with 10 bases in the middle. Germline CDR1 is SGHRS and CDR2 is YFSETQ. This CDR3 contains 16 residues. CDR3 loop: CASSLGVASGANVLTF. In nucleotides, the CDR3 is TGCGCCAGCAGCTTGGGGGTAGCTAGTGGGGCCAACGTCCTGACTTTC. Full variable domain (remainder filled in from reference TRBV5-1 and TRBJ2-6): KAGVTQTPRYLIKTRGQQVTLSCSPISGHRSVSWYQQTPGQGLQFLFEYFSETQRNKGNFPGRFSGRQFSNSRSEMNVSTLELGDSALYLCASSLGVASGANVLTFGAGSRLTVL.

The rearrangement uses TRBV7-2 and TRBJ2-2; D possibly matches TRBD1 or TRBD2 (8 bases each). Trimming pared 5 bases from V and 4 bases from J, leaving 14 bases between. CDR1 SGHTA and CDR2 FQGNSA come from the germline V gene. This CDR3 spans 15 amino acids. CDR3 loop: CASSVSGTGTGELFF. In nucleotides, the CDR3 is TGTGCCAGCAGCGTTAGCGGGACAGGCACCGGGGAGCTGTTTTTT.

V and J are TRBV4-3 and TRBJ2-7; D possibly corresponds to TRBD1 (5 bases). There are 15 residues in the CDR3. Trimming removed 3 bases at V and 3 bases at J, with 15 bases between. The germline V gene encodes CDR1 LGHNA and CDR2 YSLEER. CDR3 coding DNA: TGCGCCAGCAGCCAGGATCAGACAGCTTACTACGAGCAGTACTTC. Translated, it gives CASSQDQTAYYEQYF.